These 21 T cell receptor beta chains share one sample of origin, sequenced in a study of blood T cell repertoires in COVID-19. Assay used: immunoSEQ multiplex PCR; TCRdb lists only in-frame clones, some missing. The sample holds around 200,000 clones, roughly 80% seen once. Sequenced sample: peripheral blood. Every receptor here comes from a woman between 65 and 79 years old with COVID-19, enrolled during active disease.

V usage is TRBV6-1 and J usage is TRBJ2-3; 8 bases agree with TRBD2. The CDR3 spans 15 residues. With V trimmed by 2 bases and J by 4 bases, 5 bases remained unmatched. Germline V lookup: CDR1 MNHNS, CDR2 SASEGT. The CDR3 nucleotides read TGTGCCAGCAGTGAAATGACTAGCGTTCCAGATACGCAGTATTTT. Translated, it gives CASSEMTSVPDTQYF.

The table lists this clone with a few counts. V gene TRBV4-1 combines with J gene TRBJ1-1, with a tentative D call TRBD1 (6 bases). The germline V gene has CDR1 MGHRA and CDR2 YSYEKL. CDR3 length: 17 amino acids. The V end lost 2 bases, the J end lost 0 bases, and 16 bases lay between the germline ends. The CDR3 nucleotides read TGCGCCAGCAGCCAATTGGGCCTGACAGGCGTGAACACTGAAGCTTTCTTT. Its translation is CASSQLGLTGVNTEAFF.

The chain employs TRBV7-9 and TRBJ2-4, with 7 bases aligning to TRBD1. Per germline, CDR1 SEHNR and CDR2 FQNEAQ (reference sequence). V shed 4 bases and J 7 bases; nucleotides not matched to a gene: 4. This CDR3 has 13 amino acids. In DNA form, the CDR3 reads TGTGCCAGCAGCTCAGGGGGTGCCAACATTCAGTACTTC. Translation gives CASSSGGANIQYF. The entire variable domain, with the rest obtained from reference TRBV7-9 and TRBJ2-4, is as follows: DTGVSQNPRHKITKRGQNVTFRCDPISEHNRLYWYRQTLGQGPEFLTYFQNEAQLEKSRLLSDRFSAERPKGSFSTLEIQRTEQGDSAMYLCASSSGGANIQYFGAGTRLSVL.

This chain links TRBV30 with TRBJ1-2, with 10 bases identical to TRBD1. This CDR3 comprises 14 residues. Germline trimming cut 1 base from V and 7 bases from J; bases unmatched to any gene: 6. Germline values: CDR1 GTSNPN, CDR2 SVGIG (reference sequence). The CDR3 DNA sequence: TGTGCCTGGAGTGCCAGACAGGGGGCAGGTGGCTACACCTTC. The encoded protein is CAWSARQGAGGYTF.

This clone was observed a handful of times. This chain connects TRBV12-3 or TRBV12-4 to TRBJ2-4, with a possible D match to TRBD1 (5 bases). This CDR3 is 12 amino acids long. Deletions cut 7 bases from V and 8 bases from J, with 12 bases between. The CDR3 DNA reads TGTGCCAGCACTAGGGTAGGGGACATTCAGTACTTC. Protein: CASTRVGDIQYF.

The J gene is TRBJ1-6, the V gene TRBV11-1; perhaps TRBD1 as D (6 bases). V was cut by 6 bases and J by 5 bases, with 11 bases left in between. The CDR3 extends over 14 amino acids. Germline V lookup: CDR1 SGHAT, CDR2 FQDESV (reference sequence). The CDR3 coding sequence is TGTGCCAGCAGGGCCGGGACACATAATTCACCCCTCCACTTT. Amino acids: CASRAGTHNSPLHF.

V and J are TRBV5-1 and TRBJ1-2; 9 nucleotides match TRBD1. This CDR3 has 15 amino acids. After removal of 2 bases from V and 0 bases from J, the junction contained 2 bases not matched to a gene. CDR1 is SGHRS, CDR2 YFSETQ, per germline. CDR3 residues: CASSLQGATNYGYTF. In DNA, the CDR3 is TGCGCCAGCAGCTTACAGGGGGCAACTAACTATGGCTACACCTTC.

The chain links TRBV19 to TRBJ2-5; D not certain. Germline CDR1 is LNHDA and CDR2 is SQIVND (reference sequence). Trimming pared 3 bases from V and 5 bases from J, leaving 10 bases between. The CDR3 runs to 13 residues. As DNA, the CDR3 is TGTGCCAGTAGTATTCAGGTTTTCGAGACCCAGTACTTC. This gives the protein CASSIQVFETQYF.

This clone has more than one count but fewer than ten. CDR3 in DNA: TGTGCCAGCAGCCCTCAGGGGAACACTGAAGCTTTCTTT. Its protein product is CASSPQGNTEAFF. This rearrangement joins TRBV7-9 to TRBJ1-1; TRBD1 might be the D (5 bases). Germline V CDR1 and CDR2: SEHNR, FQNEAQ (reference sequence). The CDR3 spans 13 residues. Trimming took 5 bases from V and 1 from J, leaving 8 bases between them. Full variable domain (missing parts from reference TRBV7-9 and TRBJ1-1): DTGVSQNPRHKITKRGQNVTFRCDPISEHNRLYWYRQTLGQGPEFLTYFQNEAQLEKSRLLSDRFSAERPKGSFSTLEIQRTEQGDSAMYLCASSPQGNTEAFFGQGTRLTVV.

The V and J genes are TRBV19 and TRBJ2-6; TRBD1 matches at 8 bases. V dropped 5 bases and J dropped 1; count of bases not matched to a gene: 7. CDR1 LNHDA and CDR2 SQIVND come from the germline V gene (reference sequence). CDR3 length: 17 amino acids. In DNA, the CDR3 is TGTGCCAGTAGTGGGGACAGGCCATCGTCTGGGGCCAACGTCCTGACTTTC. As protein: CASSGDRPSSGANVLTF.

The V call is TRBV5-6, the J call TRBJ1-1; 7 bases are a match to TRBD1. The germline gives CDR1 SGHDT, CDR2 YYEEEE. This CDR3 has 12 amino acids. V was clipped by 2 bases and J by 6 bases; unmatched bases: 1. CDR3 sequence: CASSFGTAEAFF. The CDR3 DNA is TGTGCCAGCAGCTTTGGGACAGCTGAAGCTTTCTTT.

The genes are TRBV6-6 and TRBJ2-7; 11 positions agree with TRBD2. Germline V CDR1 and CDR2: MNHNY, SVGAGI (reference sequence). The length of the CDR3 is 18 residues. The V segment lost 5 bases and the J segment 2 bases; nucleotides outside the gene matches: 14. CDR3 sequence reads: CASSPAGTSGAGAYEQYF. CDR3 DNA: TGTGCCAGCAGTCCGGCCGGGACTAGCGGAGCTGGGGCCTACGAGCAGTACTTC.

The table lists this clone with a count of one. This sequence joins TRBV7-9 and TRBJ2-1; a possible D gene is TRBD1 (6 bases). Germline V gene sequence: CDR1 SEHNR, CDR2 FQNEAQ (reference sequence). The CDR3 is 14 residues long. V lost 3 bases to trimming and J lost 10 bases, with 16 bases between them. Here the CDR3 DNA reads TGTGCCAGCAGCTTGCTGGGGACATCCCAAGAGCAGTTCTTC. The encoded protein is CASSLLGTSQEQFF.

Here the CDR3 reads CASSFPFGGVEYEQFF. The DNA for the CDR3 is TGTGCCAGCAGCTTCCCTTTCGGGGGGGTGGAGTATGAGCAGTTCTTC. The V and J genes are TRBV11-2 and TRBJ2-1; 8 nucleotides match TRBD2. This CDR3 has 16 residues. J was trimmed by 8 bases and V by 3 bases; bases with no gene match: 12. The V gene's germline CDR1 is SGHAT and CDR2 FQNNGV.

This clone showed up just once. The chain couples TRBV7-3 to TRBJ1-2; 7 positions match TRBD1. The length of the CDR3 is 18 residues. Germline V gene sequence: CDR1 SGHTA, CDR2 FQGTGA. V lost 5 bases, J lost 0 bases, and 15 bases stayed unmatched. The CDR3 DNA reads TGTGCCAGCAGCCCCAAACCCCGGGACAGCGATTCTAACTATGGCTACACCTTC. The encoded protein is CASSPKPRDSDSNYGYTF. The full variable domain, its missing parts supplied by reference TRBV7-3 and TRBJ1-2, is GAGVSQTPSNKVTEKGKYVELRCDPISGHTALYWYRQSLGQGPEFLIYFQGTGAADDSGLPNDRFFAVRPEGSVSTLKIQRTERGDSAVYLCASSPKPRDSDSNYGYTFGSGTRLTVV.

The chain is built from TRBV29-1 and TRBJ1-5, with D uncertain. This CDR3 region has 13 residues. V lost 2 bases, J lost 7 bases, and 12 bases lay in between. Looked up from germline, CDR1 is SQVTM and CDR2 is ANQGSEA. The CDR3 nucleotides read TGCAGCGTTGAAATAGATTCGTTCCAGCCCCAGCATTTT. It translates to CSVEIDSFQPQHF.

In its sample, this clone was seen once. The chain couples TRBV7-2 to TRBJ2-7, with D unresolved. Trimming took off 3 bases at V and 4 bases at J, with 10 bases between the two ends. The germline CDR1 and CDR2 sequences are SGHTA and FQGNSA. CDR3 length equals 13 residues. The CDR3 DNA is TGTGCCAGCAGCTTCGACGGGTTATACGAGCAGTACTTC. The encoded protein is CASSFDGLYEQYF.

The chain is built from TRBV28 and TRBJ2-1; TRBD1 matches at 7 bases. The ends lost 6 bases at V and 4 bases at J; junction bases unmatched: 3. Looked up from germline, CDR1 is MDHEN and CDR2 is SYDVKM. This CDR3 comprises 13 residues. The CDR3 reads CASSRGQYNEQFF. The DNA of the CDR3 is TGTGCCAGCAGCAGGGGACAGTACAATGAGCAGTTCTTC.

In DNA form, the CDR3 reads TGTGCCAGCAAGTTAAGACAGTACAATGAAGCTTTCTTT. Translation gives CASKLRQYNEAFF. This chain uses TRBV6-5 with TRBJ1-1, with D possibly matching TRBD1 (5 bases). The ends were cut back, 7 bases at V and 7 bases at J, with 16 bases in the middle. The CDR3 consists of 13 residues. Germline V CDR1 and CDR2: MNHEY, SVGAGI.

The chain couples TRBV6-4 to TRBJ2-5; 10 nucleotides agree with TRBD2. Germline CDR1 and CDR2: MRHNA and SNTAGT. Losses at the gene ends were 3 bases for V and 4 bases for J; bases not matched to a gene: 5. This CDR3 is 15 amino acids long. This chain's CDR3 is CASSEAGGPLETQYF. For the CDR3, the DNA is TGTGCCAGCAGTGAAGCGGGAGGGCCCCTAGAGACCCAGTACTTC.

The gene calls are TRBV24-1 and TRBJ2-1, with 11 bases fitting TRBD2. CDR3 length: 17 amino acids. The J segment lost 9 bases and the V segment lost 0 bases, leaving 9 bases of the junction unmatched. From germline, CDR1 is KGHDR and CDR2 SFDVKD. CDR3 DNA sequence: TGTGCCACCAGTGATTTGCCCATACTAGCGGGAGTCGGTGAGCAGTTCTTC. Translating gives CATSDLPILAGVGEQFF.